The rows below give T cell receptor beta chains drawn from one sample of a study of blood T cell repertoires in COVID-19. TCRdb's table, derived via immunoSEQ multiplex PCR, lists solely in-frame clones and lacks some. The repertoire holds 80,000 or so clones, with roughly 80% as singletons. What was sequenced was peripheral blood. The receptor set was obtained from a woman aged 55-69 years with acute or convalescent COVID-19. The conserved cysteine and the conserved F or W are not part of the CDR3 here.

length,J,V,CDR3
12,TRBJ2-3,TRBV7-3,ASSPGQLTDTQY
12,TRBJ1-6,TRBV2,ASSRDRGQSPLH
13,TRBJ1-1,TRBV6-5,ASRLTGGVDTEAF
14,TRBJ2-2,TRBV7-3,ASSFEAQGDTGELF
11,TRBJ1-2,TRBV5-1,ASSWTAADGYT
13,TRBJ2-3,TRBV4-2,ASSQGTSGGYTQY
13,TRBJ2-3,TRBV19,ASSMGDSRTDTQY
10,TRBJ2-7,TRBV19,ASSINPGEQY
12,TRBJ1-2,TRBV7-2,ASSSLDRAYGYT
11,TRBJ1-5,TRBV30,AWSRTTNQPQH
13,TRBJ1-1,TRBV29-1,SVVLSGVINTEAF
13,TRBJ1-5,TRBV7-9,ASSSTGSSNQPQH
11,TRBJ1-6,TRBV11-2,ASSYYRNSPLH
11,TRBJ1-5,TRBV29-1,SVGQGRDQPQH
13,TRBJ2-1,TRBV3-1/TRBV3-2,ASSLGQGPHNEQF
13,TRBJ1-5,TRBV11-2,ASSLGENSNQPQH
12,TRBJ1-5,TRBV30,AWGRSGSLGPQH